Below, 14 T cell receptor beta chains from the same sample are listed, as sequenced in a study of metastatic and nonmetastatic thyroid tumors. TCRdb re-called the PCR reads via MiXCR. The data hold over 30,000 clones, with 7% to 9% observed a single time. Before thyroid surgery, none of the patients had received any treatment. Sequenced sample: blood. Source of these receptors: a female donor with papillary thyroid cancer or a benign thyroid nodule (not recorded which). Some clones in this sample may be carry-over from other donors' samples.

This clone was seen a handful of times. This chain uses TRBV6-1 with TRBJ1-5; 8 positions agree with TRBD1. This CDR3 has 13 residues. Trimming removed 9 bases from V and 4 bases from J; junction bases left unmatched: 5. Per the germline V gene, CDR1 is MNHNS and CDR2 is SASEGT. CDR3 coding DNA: TGTGCCAGTGACAGGGGATTAAATCAGCCCCAGCATTTT. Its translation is CASDRGLNQPQHF.

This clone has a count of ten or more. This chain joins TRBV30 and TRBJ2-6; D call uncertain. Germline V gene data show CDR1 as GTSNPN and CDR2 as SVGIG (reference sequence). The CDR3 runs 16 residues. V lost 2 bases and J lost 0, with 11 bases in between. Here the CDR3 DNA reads TGTGCCTGGAGTTGGTTGGAGAGCTCTGGGGCCAACGTCCTGACTTTC. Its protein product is CAWSWLESSGANVLTF.

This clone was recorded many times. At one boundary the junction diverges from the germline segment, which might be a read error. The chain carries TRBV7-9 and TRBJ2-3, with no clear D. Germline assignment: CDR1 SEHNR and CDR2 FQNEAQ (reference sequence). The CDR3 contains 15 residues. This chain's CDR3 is CASSQPAEDTDTQYF. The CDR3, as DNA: TGTGCAAGCAGCCAACCCGCGGAAGACACAGATACGCAGTATTTT.

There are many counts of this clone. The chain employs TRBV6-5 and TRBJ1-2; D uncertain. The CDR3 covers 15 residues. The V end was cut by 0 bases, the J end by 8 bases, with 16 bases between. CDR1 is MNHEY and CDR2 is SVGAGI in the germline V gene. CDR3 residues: CASSYSFVNPAGYTF. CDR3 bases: TGTGCCAGCAGTTACTCCTTCGTCAACCCTGCAGGCTACACCTTC.

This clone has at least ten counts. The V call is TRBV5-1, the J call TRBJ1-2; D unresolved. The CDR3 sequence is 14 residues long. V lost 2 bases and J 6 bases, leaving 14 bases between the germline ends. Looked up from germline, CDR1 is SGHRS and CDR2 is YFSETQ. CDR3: CASSFNGVGNGYTF. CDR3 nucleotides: TGCGCCAGCAGCTTTAACGGCGTTGGAAATGGCTACACCTTC.

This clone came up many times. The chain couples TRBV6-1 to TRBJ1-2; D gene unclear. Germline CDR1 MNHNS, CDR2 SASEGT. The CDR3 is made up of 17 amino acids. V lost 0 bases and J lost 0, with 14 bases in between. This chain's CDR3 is CASSEAGIGRTNYGYTF. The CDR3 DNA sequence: TGTGCCAGCAGTGAAGCGGGTATAGGACGGACTAACTATGGCTACACCTTC.

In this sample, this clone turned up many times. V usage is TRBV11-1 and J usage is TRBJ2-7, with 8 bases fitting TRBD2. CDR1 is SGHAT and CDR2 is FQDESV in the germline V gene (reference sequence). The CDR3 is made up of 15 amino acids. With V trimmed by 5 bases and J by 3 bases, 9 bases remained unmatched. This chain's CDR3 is CASSPTSGSFYEQYF. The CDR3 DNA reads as TGTGCCAGCAGCCCCACTAGCGGAAGTTTCTACGAGCAGTACTTC.

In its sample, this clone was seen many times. This chain's CDR3 is CASSPQAATNEKLFF. CDR3 coding DNA: TGTGCCAGCTCACCCCAGGCTGCAACTAATGAAAAACTGTTTTTT. This chain uses TRBV18 with TRBJ1-4, with D unclear. Trimming pared 3 bases from V and 0 bases from J, leaving 8 bases between. This CDR3 is 15 amino acids long. Per the germline V gene, CDR1 is KGHSH and CDR2 is LQKENI.

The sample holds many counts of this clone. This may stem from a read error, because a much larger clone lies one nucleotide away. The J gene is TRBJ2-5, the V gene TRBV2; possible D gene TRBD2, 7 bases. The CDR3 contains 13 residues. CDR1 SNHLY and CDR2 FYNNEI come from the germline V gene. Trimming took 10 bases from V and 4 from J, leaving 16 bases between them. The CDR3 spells CAKGGGLLETQYF. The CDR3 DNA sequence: TGTGCCAAAGGGGGGGGGCTCCTAGAGACCCAGTACTTC.

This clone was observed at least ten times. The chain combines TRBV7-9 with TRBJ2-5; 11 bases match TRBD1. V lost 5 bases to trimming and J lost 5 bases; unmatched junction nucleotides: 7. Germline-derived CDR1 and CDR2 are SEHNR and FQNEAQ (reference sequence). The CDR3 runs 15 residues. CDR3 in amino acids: CASSPGQGAKETQYF. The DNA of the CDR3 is TGTGCCAGCAGCCCCGGACAGGGGGCGAAGGAGACCCAGTACTTC.

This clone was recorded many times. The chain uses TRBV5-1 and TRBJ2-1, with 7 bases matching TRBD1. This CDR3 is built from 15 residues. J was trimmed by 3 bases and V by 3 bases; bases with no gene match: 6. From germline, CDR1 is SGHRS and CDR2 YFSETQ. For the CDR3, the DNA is TGCGCCAGCAGCTCCGACAGGGCCAACTACAATGAGCAGTTCTTC. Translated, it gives CASSSDRANYNEQFF.

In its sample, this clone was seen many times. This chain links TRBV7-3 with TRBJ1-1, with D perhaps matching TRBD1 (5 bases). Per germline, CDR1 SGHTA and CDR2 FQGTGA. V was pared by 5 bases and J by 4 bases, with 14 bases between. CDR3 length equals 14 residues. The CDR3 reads CASSPLGASTEAFF. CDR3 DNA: TGTGCCAGCAGCCCTTTAGGGGCGTCCACTGAAGCTTTCTTT.

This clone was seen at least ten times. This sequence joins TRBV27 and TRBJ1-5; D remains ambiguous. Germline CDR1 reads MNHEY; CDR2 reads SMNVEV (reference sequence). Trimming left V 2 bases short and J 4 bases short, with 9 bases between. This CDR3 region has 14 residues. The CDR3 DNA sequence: TGTGCCAGCAGTTTACAGGACCCTAATCAGCCCCAGCATTTT. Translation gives CASSLQDPNQPQHF.

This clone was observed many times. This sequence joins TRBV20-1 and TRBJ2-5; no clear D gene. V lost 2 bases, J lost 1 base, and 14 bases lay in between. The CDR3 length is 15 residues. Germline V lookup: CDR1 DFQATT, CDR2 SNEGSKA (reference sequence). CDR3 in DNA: TGCAGTGCTAGACCCACGGACCCCGCCCAAGAGACCCAGTACTTC. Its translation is CSARPTDPAQETQYF.